The 24 T cell receptor beta chains reported below all come from one sample, sequenced in a study of cytomegalovirus exposure and HLA in healthy donors. In the PCR, 60 Vbeta and 13 Jbeta primers were used. Using immunoSEQ multiplex PCR, the repertoire was profiled, and TCRdb retains in-frame clones only, with some absent. This sample has around 130,000 clones, with 81% found just once. Sequencing was done on a sample of PBMCs. Receptors originate from a man aged 18 to 29 in good health and CMV-seronegative.

This chain links TRBV19 with TRBJ2-7; 8 positions agree with TRBD1. The CDR3 is 14 residues long. Germline V gene lookup returns CDR1 LNHDA and CDR2 SQIVND (reference sequence). Germline trimming cut 5 bases from V and 5 bases from J; bases unmatched to any gene: 8. The CDR3 sequence: CASSWGTGSHEQYF. The CDR3 nucleotides are TGTGCCAGTAGTTGGGGGACAGGAAGCCACGAGCAGTACTTC.

The J gene is TRBJ1-6, the V gene TRBV19; D may be TRBD1 (5 bases). The V gene's germline CDR1 is LNHDA and CDR2 SQIVND (reference sequence). The germline V and J ends were trimmed by 2 bases and 7 bases, with 12 bases remaining between them. The CDR3 runs to 15 residues. The CDR3 loop is CASSISPGSNSPLHF. CDR3 nucleotides: TGTGCCAGTAGTATAAGCCCAGGGTCAAATTCACCCCTCCACTTT.

The chain links TRBV12-1 to TRBJ1-5; the table's D call, TRBD1, was not checked against the DNA. TRBV12-1 is marked as a pseudogene. The CDR3 is made up of 14 amino acids. The CDR3 nucleotides are TGTGCCAGCAGCTTTATTTATCAGGATCAGCCCCAGCATTTT. Translation gives CASSFIYQDQPQHF.

This rearrangement joins TRBV6-5 to TRBJ2-2, with 8 bases matching TRBD1. CDR3 length: 16 amino acids. J lost 2 bases, V lost 2 bases, and 4 bases had no gene match. CDR1 is MNHEY, CDR2 SVGAGI, per germline. The DNA for the CDR3 is TGTGCCAGCAGTTACCAGACAGGGGCCAACACCGGGGAGCTGTTTTTT. Translating gives CASSYQTGANTGELFF.

This clone was observed a handful of times. The chain joins TRBV2 to TRBJ1-6; TRBD1 agrees at 12 bases. Germline CDR1 and CDR2: SNHLY and FYNNEI. The CDR3 has 17 residues. Trimming took 5 bases from V and 6 from J; bases not matched to a gene: 8. The CDR3 DNA reads as TGTGCCAGCAGTCCTGGGACAGGGGGCTTGGGTAATTCACCCCTCCACTTT. Translation gives CASSPGTGGLGNSPLHF.

The V gene is TRBV19, the J gene TRBJ2-5; 7 bases fit TRBD1. Trimming at V came to 4 bases and at J to 0 bases, leaving 5 bases not matched to a gene. The CDR3 has 15 amino acids. Germline CDR1 LNHDA, CDR2 SQIVND (reference sequence). The CDR3 loop reads CASSTRTGNQETQYF. For the CDR3, the DNA is TGTGCCAGTAGTACTCGGACAGGTAACCAAGAGACCCAGTACTTC.

The V gene is TRBV4-1, the J gene TRBJ2-7; D might be TRBD2 (5 bases). CDR3 length equals 14 residues. Trimming took off 0 bases at V and 3 bases at J, with 9 bases between the two ends. CDR1 is MGHRA, CDR2 YSYEKL, per germline. As DNA, the CDR3 is TGCGCCAGCAGCCAAGATCGGGATATCTACGAGCAGTACTTC. Protein sequence: CASSQDRDIYEQYF.

V usage is TRBV4-3 and J usage is TRBJ1-6; D is uncertain. CDR3 size: 13 residues. The germline CDR1 and CDR2 sequences are LGHNA and YSLEER. V shed 0 bases and J shed 14 bases, with 11 bases lying between them. CDR3 bases: TGCGCCAGCAGCCAAGATCGGGATTTGACCCTCCACTTT. This codes for CASSQDRDLTLHF.

The CDR3, as DNA: TGTGCCAGCAGTGCTACAGGGGCCCTTAACGAGCAGTACTTC. It codes for CASSATGALNEQYF. The chain employs TRBV27 and TRBJ2-7; 7 positions match TRBD1. There are 14 residues in the CDR3. From germline, CDR1 is MNHEY and CDR2 SMNVEV (reference sequence). With V trimmed by 5 bases and J by 5 bases, 9 bases remained unmatched.

The rearrangement joins TRBV11-3 to TRBJ2-1; D unresolved. The length of the CDR3 is 15 residues. Trimming removed 5 bases at V and 1 base at J, with 12 bases between. Germline lookup yields CDR1 SGHNT and CDR2 YENEEA. CDR3 bases: TGTGCCAGCAGCAAAGAGGATGCGTCCTACAATGAGCAGTTCTTC. Translation gives CASSKEDASYNEQFF.

The chain recombines TRBV2 with TRBJ1-2; D not certain. This CDR3 comprises 14 residues. Germline V gene data show CDR1 as SNHLY and CDR2 as FYNNEI. Trimming left V 0 bases short and J 4 bases short, with 9 bases between. CDR3 in DNA: TGTGCCAGCAGTGAAGCTGGCGGAGGCTATGGCTACACCTTC. It yields the protein CASSEAGGGYGYTF.

J is TRBJ1-6 and V is TRBV5-1; 9 bases are shared with TRBD1. CDR1 is SGHRS and CDR2 is YFSETQ in the germline V gene. The CDR3 has 16 residues. The junction had 5 bases not matched to a gene; V was cut back by 0 bases and J by 7 bases. The CDR3 DNA follows: TGCGCCAGCAGCTTGGGAGGGGGACAGGGAAATTCACCCCTCCACTTT. This codes for CASSLGGGQGNSPLHF.

The V gene is TRBV11-2, the J gene TRBJ1-1; unclear D gene. The CDR3 is 16 amino acids. Germline V gene data show CDR1 as SGHAT and CDR2 as FQNNGV. V lost 1 base to trimming and J lost 1 base, with 13 bases between them. The chain's CDR3 is CASSLGLLGGNTEAFF. In DNA form, the CDR3 reads TGTGCCAGCAGCTTAGGGCTCCTCGGCGGGAACACTGAAGCTTTCTTT.

This clone was seen a single time. The chain recombines TRBV9 with TRBJ1-2, with unresolved D. Per the germline V gene, CDR1 is SGDLS and CDR2 is YYNGEE. V lost 0 bases to trimming and J lost 8 bases, with 14 bases between them. The CDR3 has 14 residues. The CDR3 coding sequence is TGTGCCAGCAGCGTAGGGAGAACCCACGAAGGCTACACCTTC. Translated, it gives CASSVGRTHEGYTF. Full variable domain (missing parts from reference TRBV9 and TRBJ1-2): DSGVTQTPKHLITATGQRVTLRCSPRSGDLSVYWYQQSLDQGLQFLIQYYNGEERAKGNILERFSAQQFPDLHSELNLSSLELGDSALYFCASSVGRTHEGYTFGSGTRLTVV.

This clone was detected only once. J is TRBJ1-5 and V is TRBV10-2, with TRBD1 identical over 7 bases. The CDR3 has 16 residues. J lost 2 bases, V lost 5 bases, and 9 bases had no gene match. Germline values: CDR1 WSHSY, CDR2 SAAADI. The CDR3: CASSISKGAGNQPQHF. The CDR3 coding sequence is TGCGCCAGCAGTATTTCCAAGGGGGCGGGCAATCAGCCCCAGCATTTT.

The CDR3 nucleotides read TGCGCCAGCAGAGATGAAGCGGGGTTGGGCTATAGCAATCAGCCCCAGCATTTT. It translates to CASRDEAGLGYSNQPQHF. The chain carries TRBV10-2 and TRBJ1-5; no firm D call. Trimming took 6 bases from V and 0 from J, leaving 21 bases between them. Germline CDR1 WSHSY, CDR2 SAAADI. The CDR3 loop spans 18 amino acids.

The chain couples TRBV5-1 to TRBJ2-7; 7 nucleotides match TRBD2. This CDR3 is 15 amino acids long. Germline values: CDR1 SGHRS, CDR2 YFSETQ. V trimming: 3 bases; J trimming: 5 bases; junction bases outside the gene matches: 11. CDR3 amino acids: CASSSVGRGGDEQYF. Written as DNA, the CDR3 is TGCGCCAGCAGCTCGGTAGGGCGGGGAGGGGACGAGCAGTACTTC.

The J gene is TRBJ1-1, the V gene TRBV7-9; 9 bases fit TRBD1. This CDR3 comprises 19 residues. With 0 bases clipped from V and 6 bases from J, the junction kept 17 bases outside the gene matches. Germline V gene sequence: CDR1 SEHNR, CDR2 FQNEAQ (reference sequence). CDR3 sequence: CASSLATPTGGMRKAEAFF. CDR3 DNA: TGTGCCAGCAGCTTAGCTACCCCTACAGGGGGCATGCGTAAAGCTGAAGCTTTCTTT.

This clone was counted only a few times. V is TRBV13 and J is TRBJ1-1; TRBD1 agrees at 9 bases. This CDR3 is 14 amino acids long. The germline gives CDR1 PRHDT, CDR2 FYEKMQ (reference sequence). After removal of 1 base from V and 7 bases from J, the junction contained 4 bases not matched to a gene. The CDR3 region is CASSLAGQGDEAFF. The CDR3 region has the DNA TGTGCCAGCAGCTTAGCGGGACAGGGTGATGAAGCTTTCTTT.

This CDR3 is CASKDRDTEAFF. As DNA, the CDR3 is TGTGCCAGCAAAGACCGGGACACTGAAGCTTTCTTT. V usage is TRBV6-4 and J usage is TRBJ1-1; D is unclear. The ends were cut back, 7 bases at V and 3 bases at J, with 9 bases in the middle. The germline gives CDR1 MRHNA, CDR2 SNTAGT. This CDR3 spans 12 amino acids.

V is TRBV5-6 and J is TRBJ1-1; 8 bases fit TRBD1. This CDR3 comprises 15 residues. The V gene end was trimmed by 4 bases and the J gene end by 0 bases; junction bases not matched to a gene: 5. Germline V gene lookup returns CDR1 SGHDT and CDR2 YYEEEE. The chain's CDR3 is CASSAGQGMNTEAFF. Written as DNA, the CDR3 is TGTGCCAGCAGCGCTGGACAGGGCATGAACACTGAAGCTTTCTTT.

This clone appeared once. V is TRBV19 and J is TRBJ1-5; D perhaps matches TRBD1 (5 bases). The CDR3 has 18 residues. V was clipped by 7 bases and J by 2 bases, with 24 bases between them. Looked up from germline, CDR1 is LNHDA and CDR2 is SQIVND (reference sequence). The chain's CDR3 is CASNPFGANRYGNQPQHF. Written as DNA, the CDR3 is TGTGCCAGTAACCCCTTTGGGGCGAACCGCTACGGCAATCAGCCCCAGCATTTT.

The chain carries TRBV7-9 and TRBJ1-2; 9 bases match TRBD1. The trim removed 1 base at V and 8 bases at J, leaving 17 bases unmatched. CDR1 is SEHNR and CDR2 is FQNEAQ in the germline V gene (reference sequence). The CDR3 length is 18 residues. The chain's CDR3 is CASSLVSLRQGVISGYTF. As DNA, the CDR3 is TGTGCCAGCAGCTTAGTCAGCCTTCGACAGGGGGTTATATCCGGCTACACCTTC. Using reference TRBV7-9 and TRBJ1-2 for the parts outside the CDR3, the full variable domain is DTGVSQNPRHKITKRGQNVTFRCDPISEHNRLYWYRQTLGQGPEFLTYFQNEAQLEKSRLLSDRFSAERPKGSFSTLEIQRTEQGDSAMYLCASSLVSLRQGVISGYTFGSGTRLTVV.

A few counts support this clone. The J gene is TRBJ1-1, the V gene TRBV29-1; TRBD1 matches at 7 bases. J was trimmed by 4 bases and V by 5 bases; bases with no gene match: 7. CDR3 size: 13 residues. Germline loops: CDR1 SQVTM, CDR2 ANQGSEA. The CDR3 DNA reads TGCAGCGTTCTGAGGCAGGGGGGCACTGAAGCTTTCTTT. It yields the protein CSVLRQGGTEAFF.